These 13 T cell receptor beta chains were all obtained from the same sample, sequenced in a study of cytomegalovirus exposure and HLA in healthy donors. Generated by immunoSEQ multiplex PCR, the TCRdb table keeps only in-frame clones and is missing some. The sample lists around 190,000 clones, roughly 86% occurring once. Sequencing input: PBMCs. These receptor sequences come from a woman between 18 and 29 years old in good health and CMV-seronegative.

This clone was seen more than once but under ten times. The chain couples TRBV27 to TRBJ2-7; TRBD1 is a possible D gene (6 bases). CDR3 length equals 13 residues. The germline V and J ends were trimmed by 5 bases and 3 bases, with 11 bases remaining between them. Germline V lookup: CDR1 MNHEY, CDR2 SMNVEV (reference sequence). The CDR3 spells CASSPDRSYEQYF. The DNA for the CDR3 is TGTGCCAGCAGTCCCGACAGGAGCTACGAGCAGTACTTC.

V gene TRBV15 combines with J gene TRBJ2-1; 7 bases map to TRBD1. CDR1 LNHNV and CDR2 YYDKDF come from the germline V gene (reference sequence). J was trimmed by 3 bases and V by 3 bases; bases with no gene match: 2. The CDR3 is 14 amino acids. Here the CDR3 reads CATSRGTDYNEQFF. The CDR3 DNA sequence: TGTGCCACCAGCAGGGGGACAGACTACAATGAGCAGTTCTTC.

J is TRBJ1-1 and V is TRBV2; 11 bases line up with TRBD1. CDR1 is SNHLY, CDR2 FYNNEI, per germline. The CDR3 totals 15 residues. With 5 bases clipped from V and 7 bases from J, the junction kept 9 bases outside the gene matches. The CDR3 DNA follows: TGTGCCAGCAGTAGGACAGGGGGCGAGGGAGGTGAAGCTTTCTTT. Its translation: CASSRTGGEGGEAFF.

The V call is TRBV5-1, the J call TRBJ1-4; D ambiguous. The CDR3 spans 14 residues. CDR1 is SGHRS and CDR2 is YFSETQ in the germline V gene. Deletions cut 6 bases from V and 4 bases from J, with 13 bases between. CDR3 in amino acids: CASNQRGLNEKLFF. As DNA, the CDR3 is TGCGCCAGCAACCAGAGAGGACTTAATGAAAAACTGTTTTTT. The complete variable domain, with remaining parts taken from reference TRBV5-1 and TRBJ1-4, reads KAGVTQTPRYLIKTRGQQVTLSCSPISGHRSVSWYQQTPGQGLQFLFEYFSETQRNKGNFPGRFSGRQFSNSRSEMNVSTLELGDSALYLCASNQRGLNEKLFFGSGTQLSVL.

This rearrangement joins TRBV27 to TRBJ2-1; TRBD2 agrees at 11 bases. The CDR3 sequence is 15 residues long. Losses at the gene ends were 5 bases for V and 8 bases for J; bases not matched to a gene: 8. Germline V gives CDR1 MNHEY, CDR2 SMNVEV (reference sequence). The chain's CDR3 is CASSPRLAGIHEQFF. CDR3 in DNA: TGTGCCAGCAGTCCTCGACTAGCGGGGATCCATGAGCAGTTCTTC.

This clone was counted only a few times. The chain has TRBV4-1 and TRBJ1-1; TRBD1 might be the D (6 bases). Trimming stripped 6 bases from V and 3 bases from J, with 11 bases between. The V gene's germline CDR1 is MGHRA and CDR2 YSYEKL. This CDR3 spans 13 amino acids. Here the CDR3 reads CASRPQGHTEAFF. CDR3 nucleotides: TGCGCCAGCAGACCCCAGGGGCACACTGAAGCTTTCTTT.

The gene calls are TRBV5-4 and TRBJ2-1, with 8 nucleotides matching TRBD1. The CDR3 is made up of 14 amino acids. CDR1 and CDR2 (germline): SGHNT, YYREEE (reference sequence). The V and J ends lost 6 bases and 3 bases, in that order; junction bases with no gene match: 5. The CDR3 loop reads CASTGQEDYNEQFF. The CDR3 DNA reads as TGTGCCAGCACGGGACAGGAAGACTACAATGAGCAGTTCTTC.

CDR3 sequence: CASSEEGLSYEQYF. CDR3 in DNA: TGTGCCAGCAGTGAAGAGGGTCTTTCCTACGAGCAGTACTTC. This rearrangement joins TRBV25-1 to TRBJ2-7; TRBD2 might be the D (5 bases). The V and J ends lost 2 bases and 1 base respectively, with 9 bases between them. The CDR3 runs 14 residues. Germline assignment: CDR1 MGHDK and CDR2 SYGVNS.

The genes are TRBV5-1 and TRBJ1-4; D is ambiguous. The CDR3 has 17 amino acids. The V end lost 3 bases, the J end lost 5 bases, and 20 bases lay between the germline ends. Germline CDR1 is SGHRS and CDR2 is YFSETQ. The DNA for the CDR3 is TGCGCCAGCAGCTCACTGTCCCTACAGTTTCAAAATGAAAAACTGTTTTTT. Amino acid sequence: CASSSLSLQFQNEKLFF.

The rearrangement links TRBV4-2 to TRBJ2-5; 10 nucleotides match TRBD2. Germline V gives CDR1 LGHNA, CDR2 YNFKEQ. J gave up 6 bases and V 0 bases, and 7 bases lay outside the gene matches. This CDR3 has 16 residues. CDR3 DNA sequence: TGTGCCAGCAGCCAAGATTCGCTAGCGGGAGACCAGACCCAGTACTTC. Its protein product is CASSQDSLAGDQTQYF.

The J gene is TRBJ1-5, the V gene TRBV27; TRBD1 matches 8 bases. This CDR3 has 18 residues. Trimming took 5 bases from V and 2 from J; bases not matched to a gene: 14. The V gene's germline CDR1 is MNHEY and CDR2 SMNVEV (reference sequence). The CDR3 reads CASSLRQGLPGGNQPQHF. The CDR3 nucleotides read TGTGCCAGCAGTCTCCGACAGGGGTTACCCGGGGGCAATCAGCCCCAGCATTTT.

This rearrangement joins TRBV4-1 to TRBJ2-5, with D perhaps matching TRBD2 (6 bases). The CDR3 covers 15 residues. The germline V gene has CDR1 MGHRA and CDR2 YSYEKL. Trimming left V 0 bases short and J 5 bases short, with 13 bases between. The CDR3 sequence is CASSQDGSGRETQYF. DNA for the CDR3: TGCGCCAGCAGCCAAGATGGTAGCGGCCGGGAGACCCAGTACTTC.

This chain connects TRBV5-5 to TRBJ2-1; D remains ambiguous. The CDR3 contains 11 residues. Trimming removed 7 bases at V and 4 bases at J, with 6 bases between. CDR1 is SGHKS, CDR2 YYEKEE, per germline (reference sequence). CDR3 in amino acids: CASHEYNEQFF. CDR3 DNA sequence: TGTGCCAGCCACGAGTACAATGAGCAGTTCTTC.